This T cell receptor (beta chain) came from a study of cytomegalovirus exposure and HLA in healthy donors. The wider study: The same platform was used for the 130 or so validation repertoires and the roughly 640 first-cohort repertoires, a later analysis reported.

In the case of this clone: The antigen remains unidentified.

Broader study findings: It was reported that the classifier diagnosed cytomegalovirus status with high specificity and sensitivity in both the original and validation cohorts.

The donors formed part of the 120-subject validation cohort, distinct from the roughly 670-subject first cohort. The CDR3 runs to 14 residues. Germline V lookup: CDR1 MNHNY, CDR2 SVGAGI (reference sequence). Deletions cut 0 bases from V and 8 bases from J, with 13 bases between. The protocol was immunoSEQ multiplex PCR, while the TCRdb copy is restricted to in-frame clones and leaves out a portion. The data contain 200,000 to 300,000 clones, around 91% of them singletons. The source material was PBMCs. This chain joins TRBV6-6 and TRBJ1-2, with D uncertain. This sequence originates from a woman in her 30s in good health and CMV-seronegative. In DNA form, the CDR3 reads TGTGCCAGCAGTTACTCTGGGAGTTCGGGCGGCTACACCTTC. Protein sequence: CASSYSGSSGGYTF.